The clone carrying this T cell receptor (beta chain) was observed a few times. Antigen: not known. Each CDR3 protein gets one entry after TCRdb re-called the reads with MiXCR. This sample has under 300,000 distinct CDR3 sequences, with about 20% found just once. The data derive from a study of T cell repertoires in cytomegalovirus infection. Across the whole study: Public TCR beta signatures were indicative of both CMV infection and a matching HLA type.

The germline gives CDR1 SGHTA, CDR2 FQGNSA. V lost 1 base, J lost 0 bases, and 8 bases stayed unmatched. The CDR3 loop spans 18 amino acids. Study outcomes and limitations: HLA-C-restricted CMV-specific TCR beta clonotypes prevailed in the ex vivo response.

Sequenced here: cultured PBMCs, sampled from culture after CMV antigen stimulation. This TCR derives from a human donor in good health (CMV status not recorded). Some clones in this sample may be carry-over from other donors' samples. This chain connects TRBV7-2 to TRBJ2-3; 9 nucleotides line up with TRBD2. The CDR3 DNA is TGTGCCAGCAGCTTAGTCCTTCATACTAGCGGGAGCACAGATACGCAGTATTTT. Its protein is CASSLVLHTSGSTDTQYF.